The 32 T cell receptor beta chains given below trace back to one sample, sequenced in a study of T cell repertoires in cytomegalovirus infection (dated by TCRdb to about 2019). Their target antigens are unknown. Reading the label with the study, this specimen's treatment or condition is: in vitro stimulation with specific CMV peptide epitopes to enrich CMV-specific T cells. Sequencer: Illumina HiSeq 1500. TCRdb took the public reads, trimmed them with fastp at Q25, ran MiXCR for clone calling and kept in-frame beta chains. Rows matching on CDR3 protein sequence are summarized as one entry with the most common DNA and genes. The sample contains approximately 990,000 distinct CDR3 sequences, less than 40% of them found a single time. The ten most abundant clones make up more than 12% of the sample. This sample comprised cultured CD8+ T cells from PBMCs, obtained from culture after CMV antigen stimulation. These TCRs come from a human donor in good health (CMV status not recorded). Some clones in this sample may be carry-over from other donors' samples.

The chain uses TRBV5-6 and TRBJ2-1; D is perhaps TRBD2 (7 bases). V was shortened by 3 bases and J by 8 bases, with 15 bases between the two germline ends. The germline V gene has CDR1 SGHDT and CDR2 YYEEEE. The CDR3 contains 14 residues. Here the CDR3 reads CASSSGGGSHEQFF. CDR3 DNA sequence: TGTGCCAGCAGCTCCGGGGGCGGGAGCCATGAGCAGTTCTTC.

This sequence joins TRBV7-8 and TRBJ1-3, with a weak D call TRBD1 (5 bases). CDR3 length equals 15 residues. Germline CDR1 SGHVS, CDR2 FQNEAQ. V was cut by 4 bases and J by 0 bases, with 10 bases left in between. The CDR3 nucleotides read TGTGCCAGCAGCTATTACAGGAGCTCTGGAAACACCATATATTTT. Translating it yields CASSYYRSSGNTIYF.

A few counts support this clonotype. V and J are TRBV7-9 and TRBJ2-2; D uncertain. This CDR3 has 12 amino acids. CDR1 and CDR2 (germline): SEHNR, FQNEAQ (reference sequence). V was pared by 5 bases and J by 10 bases, with 11 bases between. The CDR3 sequence is CASSQASAELFF. The CDR3 DNA reads TGTGCCAGCAGCCAGGCCTCGGCGGAGCTGTTTTTT.

This clonotype was observed a few times. The chain has TRBV14 and TRBJ1-2; no clear D. Germline V gives CDR1 SGHDN, CDR2 FVKESK. V was cut by 0 bases and J by 4 bases, with 12 bases left in between. The CDR3 runs 15 residues. CDR3 region: CASSQDAWAIYGYTF. The CDR3 nucleotides are TGTGCCAGCAGCCAAGATGCCTGGGCGATCTATGGCTACACCTTC.

With regard to this clonotype: An end of the junction differs from the germline gene, which may be a read error. The J gene is TRBJ2-1, the V gene TRBV7-7; 7 bases fit TRBD1. Germline CDR1 SSHAT, CDR2 FNYEAQ (reference sequence). The CDR3 spans 17 residues. CDR3 nucleotide sequence: TGTGCTAGCAGCTCCCGGCCAGGGGGATTCTCCTACAATGAGCAGTTCTTC. Protein product: CASSSRPGGFSYNEQFF.

This clonotype turned up a few times. In DNA form, the CDR3 reads TGTGCCAGCAGTGAAAGGATAGGGAGTAGTCAGCCCCAGCATTTT. Translating it yields CASSERIGSSQPQHF. The rearrangement links TRBV6-1 to TRBJ1-5; D uncertain. The germline CDR1 and CDR2 sequences are MNHNS and SASEGT. V was clipped by 2 bases and J by 6 bases, with 14 bases between them. This CDR3 has 15 residues.

This clonotype was seen at least ten times. This chain joins TRBV7-9 and TRBJ2-5; 7 bases line up with TRBD1. Germline-derived CDR1 and CDR2 are SEHNR and FQNEAQ (reference sequence). V shed 4 bases and J 4 bases; nucleotides not matched to a gene: 9. The CDR3 loop spans 15 amino acids. The CDR3 is CASSSGQFKRETQYF. For the CDR3, the DNA is TGTGCCAGCAGCTCGGGACAGTTCAAGCGAGAGACCCAGTACTTC.

CDR3 sequence: CASSHRNGETQYF. The CDR3 region has the DNA TGCGCCAGCAGCCACCGAAACGGAGAGACCCAGTACTTC. The chain links TRBV4-3 to TRBJ2-5; D not resolved. The CDR3 loop spans 13 amino acids. Germline loops: CDR1 LGHNA, CDR2 YSLEER. Trimming removed 3 bases from V and 4 bases from J, with 9 bases in between.

This chain joins TRBV6-5 and TRBJ1-2; D gene uncertain. CDR1 and CDR2 from the germline V gene are MNHEY and SVGAGI. CDR3 length: 15 amino acids. Deletions cut 0 bases from V and 7 bases from J, with 15 bases between. For the CDR3, the DNA is TGTGCCAGCAGTTACTCGATCGTTCTGGCTGGTGGCTACACCTTC. Encoded protein: CASSYSIVLAGGYTF.

This clonotype appeared a few times. The chain employs TRBV24-1 and TRBJ1-5; D unclear. This CDR3 contains 15 residues. Germline CDR1 reads KGHDR; CDR2 reads SFDVKD. Trimming took off 7 bases at V and 2 bases at J, with 14 bases between the two ends. CDR3 DNA sequence: TGTGCCACCAGAGCGAACGACGATGGCAATCAGCCCCAGCATTTT. Protein product: CATRANDDGNQPQHF.

The chain is built from TRBV2 and TRBJ1-2; 7 positions match TRBD1. The CDR3 is 15 residues long. Germline CDR1 SNHLY, CDR2 FYNNEI. V shed 7 bases, J shed 4 bases, and the junction held 12 bases outside the gene matches. The CDR3 here is CASILTLGQIYGYTF. CDR3 in DNA: TGTGCCAGCATCCTAACCCTGGGACAGATCTATGGCTACACCTTC.

This clonotype was observed at least ten times. The CDR3 DNA is TGTGCCAGCAGCCACCTAGCGGGACTAAGGAATGAGCAGTTCTTC. It encodes CASSHLAGLRNEQFF. The chain links TRBV7-2 to TRBJ2-1; the match to TRBD2 covers 9 bases. The V and J ends lost 5 bases and 7 bases, in that order; junction bases with no gene match: 9. The CDR3 has 15 residues. Germline V lookup: CDR1 SGHTA, CDR2 FQGNSA.

The chain uses TRBV7-6 and TRBJ2-3; D gene ambiguous. V gave up 4 bases and J gave up 0 bases, with 8 bases separating them. There are 14 residues in the CDR3. The germline V gene encodes CDR1 SGHVS and CDR2 FNYEAQ. This CDR3 reads CASSWAASTDTQYF. CDR3 DNA sequence: TGTGCCAGCAGCTGGGCAGCTAGCACAGATACGCAGTATTTT.

This clonotype was observed a few times. The rearrangement joins TRBV10-3 to TRBJ2-7; no clear D gene. CDR3 size: 12 residues. Germline CDR1 is ENHRY and CDR2 is SYGVKD. Deletions cut 7 bases from V and 5 bases from J, with 12 bases between. The CDR3 nucleotides are TGTGCCATCACCAACCCTCAGGACGAGCAGTACTTC. As protein: CAITNPQDEQYF.

This clonotype has only a few counts. The chain uses TRBV5-1 and TRBJ2-7, with unresolved D. V lost 0 bases to trimming and J lost 1 base, with 8 bases between them. Germline values: CDR1 SGHRS, CDR2 YFSETQ. This CDR3 contains 14 residues. CDR3 coding DNA: TGCGCCAGCAGCTTGGGAGAAGGGTCCTACGAGCAGTACGTC. Protein: CASSLGEGSYEQYV.

There are a few counts of this clonotype. The rearrangement links TRBV9 to TRBJ2-1; 10 bases fit TRBD2. This CDR3 region has 15 residues. In germline, CDR1 is SGDLS, CDR2 YYNGEE. J was trimmed by 5 bases and V by 4 bases; bases with no gene match: 6. Here the CDR3 reads CASSPSGGANNEQFF. The DNA of the CDR3 is TGTGCCAGCAGCCCCAGCGGGGGGGCAAACAATGAGCAGTTCTTC.

This clonotype was seen repeatedly, ten times or more. V usage is TRBV7-2 and J usage is TRBJ2-2; no clear D gene. Germline V gene lookup returns CDR1 SGHTA and CDR2 FQGNSA. CDR3 length: 13 amino acids. The ends were cut back, 7 bases at V and 4 bases at J, with 10 bases in the middle. CDR3 nucleotide sequence: TGTGCCAGCATCCCGTGGGGCACCGGGGAGCTGTTTTTT. Translated, it gives CASIPWGTGELFF.

The J gene is TRBJ2-7, the V gene TRBV11-2; possible D gene TRBD2, 7 bases. Looked up from germline, CDR1 is SGHAT and CDR2 is FQNNGV. V lost 5 bases to trimming and J lost 4 bases, with 21 bases between them. The CDR3 covers 16 residues. CDR3 nucleotides: TGTGCCAGCAGCCACTGGGGTCGGGGGGCGAGGTACGAGCAGTACTTC. Its protein is CASSHWGRGARYEQYF.

The V and J genes are TRBV13 and TRBJ1-2, with D maybe TRBD1 (5 bases). CDR1 and CDR2 from the germline V gene are PRHDT and FYEKMQ (reference sequence). The CDR3 sequence is 15 residues long. The V gene lost 5 bases and the J gene lost 2 bases, with 15 bases spanning the gap. DNA for the CDR3: TGTGCCAGCAGCACCCGGGGGGGGGTCAACTATGGCTACACCTTC. It specifies CASSTRGGVNYGYTF.

This clonotype was counted only a few times. The chain has TRBV5-4 and TRBJ2-1, with TRBD1 as a possible D gene (5 bases). CDR1 is SGHNT and CDR2 is YYREEE in the germline V gene (reference sequence). V shed 4 bases and J shed 0 bases, with 11 bases lying between them. The CDR3 has 15 amino acids. This CDR3 is CASSVDRSSYNEQFF. The CDR3 coding sequence is TGTGCCAGCAGCGTTGACAGAAGCTCCTACAATGAGCAGTTCTTC.

V usage is TRBV24-1 and J usage is TRBJ2-1; 9 bases fit TRBD2. The germline V gene encodes CDR1 KGHDR and CDR2 SFDVKD. The CDR3 is 15 residues long. V was clipped by 6 bases and J by 4 bases; unmatched bases: 6. This CDR3 is CATSSGTSIYNEQFF. CDR3 DNA sequence: TGTGCCACCAGTTCCGGGACTAGCATTTACAATGAGCAGTTCTTC.

The CDR3 bases are TGTGCCAGCAGCCTTTTCGCAGTGAACACCGGGGAGCTGTTTTTT. Its protein is CASSLFAVNTGELFF. The chain employs TRBV4-2 and TRBJ2-2; D gene unclear. V lost 4 bases to trimming and J lost 1 base, with 10 bases between them. Germline assignment: CDR1 LGHNA and CDR2 YNFKEQ. This CDR3 spans 15 amino acids.

This clonotype was picked up a small number of times. The chain joins TRBV19 to TRBJ2-1; D gene ambiguous. This CDR3 is 12 amino acids long. Germline-derived CDR1 and CDR2 are LNHDA and SQIVND (reference sequence). V lost 7 bases, J lost 4 bases, and 8 bases lay in between. CDR3 protein: CASNNPYNEQFF. DNA for the CDR3: TGTGCCAGTAATAACCCGTACAATGAGCAGTTCTTC. Together with reference TRBV19 and TRBJ2-1, the CDR3 gives the full variable domain: DGGITQSPKYLFRKEGQNVTLSCEQNLNHDAMYWYRQDPGQGLRLIYYSQIVNDFQKGDIAEGYSVSREKKESFPLTVTSAQKNPTAFYLCASNNPYNEQFFGPGTRLTVL.

The DNA for the CDR3 is TGTGCCAGTAGTATGTTGACAGGGGGCTCACCCCTCCACTTT. Translating gives CASSMLTGGSPLHF. V and J are TRBV19 and TRBJ1-6; 10 bases line up with TRBD1. V gave up 3 bases and J gave up 10 bases; unmatched junction bases: 3. Germline-derived CDR1 and CDR2 are LNHDA and SQIVND (reference sequence). The CDR3 has 14 residues. Full variable domain (remainder filled in from reference TRBV19 and TRBJ1-6): DGGITQSPKYLFRKEGQNVTLSCEQNLNHDAMYWYRQDPGQGLRLIYYSQIVNDFQKGDIAEGYSVSREKKESFPLTVTSAQKNPTAFYLCASSMLTGGSPLHFGNGTRLTVT.

J is TRBJ1-1 and V is TRBV29-1, with D possibly matching TRBD1 (6 bases). The CDR3 covers 12 residues. Between the trimmed V and J ends, which lost 6 bases and 6 bases, there was a span of 14 bases. Germline lookup yields CDR1 SQVTM and CDR2 ANQGSEA. The chain's CDR3 is CSVKGGRPEAFF. DNA for the CDR3: TGCAGCGTAAAAGGGGGTCGGCCTGAAGCTTTCTTT.

This sequence joins TRBV6-1 and TRBJ1-5; 10 bases are a match to TRBD1. The V segment lost 5 bases and the J segment 3 bases; nucleotides outside the gene matches: 10. The CDR3 sequence is 17 residues long. CDR1 MNHNS and CDR2 SASEGT come from the germline V gene. The CDR3 DNA reads as TGTGCCAGCAGTCCACGGGGGACAGGGGATTTCAATCAGCCCCAGCATTTT. Its protein product is CASSPRGTGDFNQPQHF.

This clonotype was seen ten or more times. J is TRBJ2-1 and V is TRBV2, with 7 nucleotides matching TRBD2. The length of the CDR3 is 15 residues. Per germline, CDR1 SNHLY and CDR2 FYNNEI. V shed 3 bases, J shed 4 bases, and the junction held 6 bases outside the gene matches. The CDR3 loop is CASSDSLAVYNEQFF. CDR3 nucleotides: TGTGCCAGCAGTGATAGCCTAGCGGTTTACAATGAGCAGTTCTTC.

This clonotype was counted a few times. The chain employs TRBV6-2 or TRBV6-3 and TRBJ1-5, with D unresolved. This CDR3 contains 16 residues. The V end lost 2 bases, the J end lost 2 bases, and 13 bases lay between the germline ends. Germline assignment: CDR1 MNHEY and CDR2 SVGEGT. CDR3 sequence (DNA): TGTGCCAGCAGTTACGGTGTTTGGGAGGGCAATCAGCCCCAGCATTTT. This gives the protein CASSYGVWEGNQPQHF.

The chain employs TRBV7-9 and TRBJ1-3, with 9 bases matching TRBD1. Germline-derived CDR1 and CDR2 are SEHNR and FQNEAQ (reference sequence). This CDR3 has 14 amino acids. V lost 5 bases and J lost 4; bases outside the gene matches: 3. In DNA, the CDR3 is TGTGCCAGCAGCCCGACAGGGGGAGGAAACACCATATATTTT. The encoded protein is CASSPTGGGNTIYF. The full variable domain, rest sourced from reference TRBV7-9 and TRBJ1-3, is DTGVSQNPRHKITKRGQNVTFRCDPISEHNRLYWYRQTLGQGPEFLTYFQNEAQLEKSRLLSDRFSAERPKGSFSTLEIQRTEQGDSAMYLCASSPTGGGNTIYFGEGSWLTVV.

The chain combines TRBV27 with TRBJ2-7; D gene uncertain. The CDR3 contains 15 residues. V was cut by 6 bases and J by 2 bases, with 17 bases left in between. Per germline, CDR1 MNHEY and CDR2 SMNVEV (reference sequence). The DNA for the CDR3 is TGTGCCAGCAGGCTCCTGGCTCAGGTCGCCTACGAGCAGTACTTC. Amino acids: CASRLLAQVAYEQYF.

The chain links TRBV10-3 to TRBJ2-3, with D possibly being TRBD1 or TRBD2 (6 bases each). The CDR3 is 17 amino acids. CDR1 is ENHRY and CDR2 is SYGVKD in the germline V gene. Trimming removed 4 bases from V and 0 bases from J, with 17 bases in between. The CDR3 nucleotides read TGTGCCATCAGTGCCACTGGGGGGCCCGTTAGCACAGATACGCAGTATTTT. Encoded protein: CAISATGGPVSTDTQYF.

V usage is TRBV11-2 and J usage is TRBJ2-7; 8 nucleotides match TRBD1. Trimming removed 5 bases from V and 1 base from J; junction bases left unmatched: 7. CDR1 and CDR2 from the germline V gene are SGHAT and FQNNGV. This CDR3 spans 15 amino acids. As DNA, the CDR3 is TGTGCCAGCAGCGTCGGACAGGGCCGTTCCTACGAGCAGTACTTC. This gives the protein CASSVGQGRSYEQYF.